This T cell receptor beta chain derives from a study of blood T cell repertoires in COVID-19. V was pared by 1 base and J by 4 bases, with 10 bases between. This CDR3 contains 14 residues. Germline V CDR1 and CDR2: LGHNA, YSLEER. Two negative PCRs, clearance, or symptom resolution were required of recovered Cohort 3 donors. Here immunoSEQ multiplex PCR was the method, and the copy in TCRdb shows in-frame clones only, minus some. This table holds about 260,000 clones, roughly 88% found once. The sequence derives from a woman in her 50s who had recovered from COVID-19. Input material: PBMCs or T cells enriched from blood (not recorded which). The V call is TRBV4-3, the J call TRBJ1-2, with D perhaps TRBD1 (6 bases). The CDR3 sequence is CASSQVPTGYGYTF. CDR3 in DNA: TGCGCCAGCAGCCAAGTACCGACAGGCTATGGCTACACCTTC.